The 20 T cell receptor beta chains given below trace back to one sample, sequenced in a study of cytomegalovirus exposure and HLA in healthy donors. The PCR used 60 Vbeta and 13 Jbeta primers. The table came from immunoSEQ multiplex PCR; TCRdb's copy has only in-frame clones and leaves some out. The table lists about 160,000 clones, about four fifths of them singletons. Source material: PBMCs. The receptors come from a woman aged 45-65 years in good health and CMV-seronegative.

J is TRBJ2-5 and V is TRBV9; D uncertain. The better agreement between TRBJ2-7 and the DNA end casts doubt on the J call. The germline gives CDR1 SGDLS, CDR2 YYNGEE. The CDR3 runs to 13 residues. DNA of the CDR3: TGTGCCAGCAGCGAAGGCGGAAACTACGAGCAGTACTTC. Its protein product is CASSEGGNYEQYF.

The J gene is TRBJ1-2, the V gene TRBV30; TRBD1 matches at 10 bases. J was trimmed by 6 bases and V by 6 bases; bases with no gene match: 4. The CDR3 totals 12 residues. CDR1 GTSNPN and CDR2 SVGIG come from the germline V gene (reference sequence). CDR3 coding DNA: TGTGCCTGTCAAGGGACAGGGGATGGCTACACCTTC. As protein: CACQGTGDGYTF.

The gene calls are TRBV6-1 and TRBJ1-5; the D gene is possibly TRBD1 (5 bases). From germline, CDR1 is MNHNS and CDR2 SASEGT. Between the trimmed V and J ends, which lost 6 bases and 0 bases, there was a span of 12 bases. The CDR3 contains 15 residues. The CDR3 sequence is CASRQDYYSNQPQHF. In nucleotides, the CDR3 is TGTGCCAGCAGACAGGATTATTATAGCAATCAGCCCCAGCATTTT.

This clone has just one count. J is TRBJ2-7 and V is TRBV30, with D possibly TRBD1 on 5 matching bases. V lost 7 bases, J lost 4 bases, and 20 bases lay in between. This CDR3 has 14 amino acids. Germline CDR1 is GTSNPN and CDR2 is SVGIG (reference sequence). The CDR3 DNA follows: TGTGCCTTGACCCCCCAGGGAAGAAGGTACGAGCAGTACTTC. This sequence encodes CALTPQGRRYEQYF. The full variable domain, with the rest looked up from reference TRBV30 and TRBJ2-7, is SQTIHQWPATLVQPVGSPLSLECTVEGTSNPNLYWYRQAAGRGLQLLFYSVGIGQISSEVPQNLSASRPQDRQFILSSKKLLLSDSGFYLCALTPQGRRYEQYFGPGTRLTVT.

The chain carries TRBV21-1 and TRBJ1-1; TRBD1 is taken as the D call from the table, unchecked against the DNA. TRBV21-1 is labeled a pseudogene. CDR3 length: 16 amino acids. The CDR3 reads CASSTRWTGGHTEAFF. CDR3 sequence (DNA): TGTGCCAGCAGCACGCGCTGGACAGGGGGCCACACTGAAGCTTTCTTT.

This clone has only one observation. The chain uses TRBV28 and TRBJ2-7; no definite D call. The germline V and J ends were trimmed by 3 bases and 2 bases, with 8 bases remaining between them. The germline gives CDR1 MDHEN, CDR2 SYDVKM. The CDR3 runs 13 residues. The CDR3 DNA reads TGTGCCAGCAGTTTCGCCGGAGCCTACGAGCAGTACTTC. Translating gives CASSFAGAYEQYF.

This clone was detected once. The gene calls are TRBV9 and TRBJ2-7, with a tentative D call TRBD1 (6 bases). With 0 bases removed from V and 3 bases from J, the gap between germline ends came to 13 bases. The germline V gene encodes CDR1 SGDLS and CDR2 YYNGEE. The CDR3 has 15 amino acids. The CDR3 nucleotides are TGTGCCAGCAGCGTAGGATCCGGACAGAGCTACGAGCAGTACTTC. Translating gives CASSVGSGQSYEQYF.

The chain links TRBV11-2 to TRBJ1-1; 8 nucleotides line up with TRBD1. CDR3 size: 15 residues. V was clipped by 0 bases and J by 5 bases; unmatched bases: 5. The germline gives CDR1 SGHAT, CDR2 FQNNGV. The CDR3: CASSLEPRTGTEAFF. The DNA of the CDR3 is TGTGCCAGCAGCTTAGAACCCAGGACAGGGACTGAAGCTTTCTTT. The full variable domain, in which reference TRBV11-2 and TRBJ1-1 provide the parts outside the CDR3, is EAGVAQSPRYKIIEKRQSVAFWCNPISGHATLYWYQQILGQGPKLLIQFQNNGVVDDSQLPKDRFSAERLKGVDSTLKIQPAKLEDSAVYLCASSLEPRTGTEAFFGQGTRLTVV.

V gene TRBV14 combines with J gene TRBJ1-2, with a tentative D call TRBD1 (5 bases). CDR1 and CDR2 (germline): SGHDN, FVKESK. Trimming removed 4 bases from V and 8 bases from J, with 14 bases in between. The CDR3 runs to 13 residues. The CDR3 nucleotides read TGTGCCAGCAGCCGACAGACGGACCCCGGCTACACCTTC. It encodes CASSRQTDPGYTF.

V gene TRBV7-2 combines with J gene TRBJ2-5, with TRBD2 identical over 8 bases. Germline lookup yields CDR1 SGHTA and CDR2 FQGNSA. This CDR3 region has 15 residues. V dropped 3 bases and J dropped 2; count of bases not matched to a gene: 5. The CDR3 loop reads CASSFNGLAQETQYF. DNA for the CDR3: TGTGCCAGCAGCTTCAACGGACTAGCACAAGAGACCCAGTACTTC.

V is TRBV2 and J is TRBJ2-7; no clear D gene. The germline V gene has CDR1 SNHLY and CDR2 FYNNEI. CDR3 length equals 11 residues. V was cut by 6 bases and J by 3 bases, with 6 bases left in between. The CDR3 protein is CASSPYYEQYF. In DNA form, the CDR3 reads TGTGCCAGCAGCCCCTACTACGAGCAGTACTTC.

V is TRBV2 and J is TRBJ2-4; perhaps TRBD1 as D (6 bases). The CDR3 sequence is 20 residues long. CDR1 is SNHLY, CDR2 FYNNEI, per germline. V gave up 6 bases and J gave up 0 bases, with 27 bases separating them. CDR3 loop: CASRETWTDSSNVAKNIQYF. In nucleotides, the CDR3 is TGTGCCAGCAGAGAGACATGGACAGACTCCTCAAACGTAGCCAAAAACATTCAGTACTTC. Full variable domain (missing parts from reference TRBV2 and TRBJ2-4): EPEVTQTPSHQVTQMGQEVILRCVPISNHLYFYWYRQILGQKVEFLVSFYNNEISEKSEIFDDQFSVERPDGSNFTLKIRSTKLEDSAMYFCASRETWTDSSNVAKNIQYFGAGTRLSVL.

The chain carries TRBV4-3 and TRBJ1-3, with D hard to call. The CDR3 length is 14 residues. Germline CDR1 and CDR2: LGHNA and YSLEER. V lost 4 bases to trimming and J lost 3 bases, with 10 bases between them. CDR3 nucleotides: TGCGCCAGCAGCCCCTCGGGGTTTGGAAACACCATATATTTT. This translates into CASSPSGFGNTIYF.

The V call is TRBV15, the J call TRBJ2-5; TRBD1 matches at 10 bases. With V trimmed by 1 base and J by 5 bases, 7 bases remained unmatched. Germline-derived CDR1 and CDR2 are LNHNV and YYDKDF (reference sequence). CDR3 length equals 16 residues. Here the CDR3 DNA reads TGTGCCACCAGCAGAGTATGGACAGGGGGACAGGAGACCCAGTACTTC. This gives the protein CATSRVWTGGQETQYF.

This sequence joins TRBV28 and TRBJ1-5; 7 nucleotides align to TRBD1. Germline CDR1 is MDHEN and CDR2 is SYDVKM. Germline trimming cut 6 bases from V and 2 bases from J; bases unmatched to any gene: 7. There are 15 residues in the CDR3. CDR3 DNA: TGTGCCAGCAGCCCAGGGGGTTTTGGCAATCAGCCCCAGCATTTT. Translating gives CASSPGGFGNQPQHF.

The chain couples TRBV6-5 to TRBJ1-1, with a possible D match to TRBD1 (5 bases). The CDR3 is 14 amino acids. Per the germline V gene, CDR1 is MNHEY and CDR2 is SVGAGI. Trimming removed 4 bases from V and 4 bases from J, with 13 bases in between. CDR3 loop: CASSSLLGGTEAFF. The CDR3 coding sequence is TGTGCCAGCAGTTCCCTATTGGGGGGCACTGAAGCTTTCTTT.

This sequence joins TRBV4-2 and TRBJ2-2; a weak D match, TRBD2 (6 bases). Trimming removed 4 bases from V and 0 bases from J, with 12 bases in between. Germline V lookup: CDR1 LGHNA, CDR2 YNFKEQ. The CDR3 covers 16 residues. In nucleotides, the CDR3 is TGTGCCAGCAGCCGGACGGGGGACCCGAACACCGGGGAGCTGTTTTTT. Residues: CASSRTGDPNTGELFF.

In its sample, this clone was seen a few times. Given the absence of the conserved phenylalanine or tryptophan at the CDR3 end, a read error is likely. It is unclear where the CDR3 begins or ends on the DNA, so no DNA is shown, and the CDR3 is as TCRdb lists it. The V and J genes are TRBV6-6 and TRBJ1-6; the DNA was not compared with TRBD1, the D call given in the table. CDR1 is MNHNY and CDR2 is SVGAGI in the germline V gene (reference sequence). The length of the CDR3 is 15 amino acids, counting both ends. CDR3 amino acids: CASSYTEGAGTGLFL.

This clone was seen only a few times. The CDR3 DNA reads TGTGCCAGCAGCCGACTGCGCGGTAGTATAATGAACACTGAAGCTTTCTTT. Protein sequence: CASSRLRGSIMNTEAFF. The chain recombines TRBV27 with TRBJ1-1; D ambiguous. Looked up from germline, CDR1 is MNHEY and CDR2 is SMNVEV (reference sequence). Trimming removed 6 bases at V and 0 bases at J, with 20 bases between. The CDR3 is 17 amino acids.

The chain employs TRBV7-8 and TRBJ2-2; possibly TRBD2 for D (7 bases). V was cut by 0 bases and J by 3 bases, with 23 bases left in between. This CDR3 spans 20 amino acids. The germline CDR1 and CDR2 sequences are SGHVS and FQNEAQ. The CDR3 DNA follows: TGTGCCAGCAGCTTAGCGAGAGTTCCCTCAATGGGGGGGCACACCGGGGAGCTGTTTTTT. This codes for CASSLARVPSMGGHTGELFF.